Presented here are 26 T cell receptor beta chains from one specimen sequenced in a study of T cell responses to AZD1222 COVID-19 vaccine (dated by TCRdb to the early 2020s). Per the publication, the time point label means: baseline before first vaccination. The library was produced with the immunoSEQ multiplex PCR assay. This immuneACCESS table, as held by TCRdb, lists in-frame sequences with V and J called but not all clones. Of the missing ones, under half trace to an unresolved V gene in checked studies; the others have no known cause. Recorded for this sample are 160,000 or so clones; around 93% of them occurred a single time. The ten largest clones represent 4.4% of the sample. Sequencing was performed on peripheral blood, taken on day 0 of AZD1222 vaccination. The receptor set was obtained from an adult in good health.

A single count supports this clone. The chain employs TRBV6-6 and TRBJ2-7, with unresolved D. This CDR3 is 14 amino acids long. The germline gives CDR1 MNHNY, CDR2 SVGAGI (reference sequence). Deletions cut 6 bases from V and 1 base from J, with 13 bases between. The CDR3 protein is CASSLAPLSYEQYF. Here the CDR3 DNA reads TGTGCCAGCAGCCTCGCGCCGTTATCCTACGAGCAGTACTTC.

The chain combines TRBV7-9 with TRBJ1-2; possible D gene TRBD1, 6 bases. The CDR3 has 14 amino acids. CDR1 and CDR2 from the germline V gene are SEHNR and FQNEAQ (reference sequence). V was trimmed by 1 base and J by 8 bases, leaving 14 bases between them. CDR3 nucleotides: TGTGCCAGCAGCTTAGGACAGGCCTTCGAGGGCTACACCTTC. Its translation: CASSLGQAFEGYTF.

The rearrangement links TRBV28 to TRBJ1-5; weak D call: TRBD1 (5 bases). Per the germline V gene, CDR1 is MDHEN and CDR2 is SYDVKM. This CDR3 comprises 15 residues. Trimming took 7 bases from V and 0 from J, leaving 13 bases between them. Here the CDR3 DNA reads TGTGCCAGCACCCCGACAGAGAATAGCAATCAGCCCCAGCATTTT. Its protein product is CASTPTENSNQPQHF.

V usage is TRBV30 and J usage is TRBJ1-1; D possibly corresponds to TRBD1 (6 bases). The CDR3 is 11 residues long. Germline V gives CDR1 GTSNPN, CDR2 SVGIG (reference sequence). V was shortened by 3 bases and J by 10 bases, with 12 bases between the two germline ends. CDR3 coding DNA: TGTGCCTGGAGCCAGGGGCCGGTAGCTTTCTTT. Its protein product is CAWSQGPVAFF. The complete variable domain, with remaining parts taken from reference TRBV30 and TRBJ1-1, reads SQTIHQWPATLVQPVGSPLSLECTVEGTSNPNLYWYRQAAGRGLQLLFYSVGIGQISSEVPQNLSASRPQDRQFILSSKKLLLSDSGFYLCAWSQGPVAFFGQGTRLTVV.

CDR3 coding DNA: TGTGCCAGAAGCCCTGCAGCGGGAGTAGGGACCGGGGAGCTGTTTTTT. The encoded protein is CARSPAAGVGTGELFF. The chain couples TRBV5-3 to TRBJ2-2; 8 positions agree with TRBD2. TRBV5-3 has ORF status, its function being uncertain. This CDR3 comprises 16 residues. V lost 4 bases and J lost 5; bases outside the gene matches: 10.

V usage is TRBV5-8 and J usage is TRBJ2-3; maybe TRBD2 (6 bases). Deletions cut 4 bases from V and 2 bases from J, with 14 bases between. This CDR3 is 15 amino acids long. Germline assignment: CDR1 SGHTS and CDR2 YDEGEE. The CDR3 nucleotides read TGTGCCAGCAGCGCGGGACTCAAGCTCACAGATACGCAGTATTTT. This sequence encodes CASSAGLKLTDTQYF. Complete variable domain (other parts from reference TRBV5-8 and TRBJ2-3): EAGVTQSPTHLIKTRGQQATLRCSPISGHTSVYWYQQALGLGLQFLLWYDEGEERNRGNFPPRFSGRQFPNYSSELNVNALELEDSALYLCASSAGLKLTDTQYFGPGTRLTVL.

The rearrangement links TRBV5-1 to TRBJ2-7, with D perhaps TRBD1 (5 bases). With 3 bases removed from V and 2 bases from J, the gap between germline ends came to 15 bases. This CDR3 spans 15 amino acids. The V gene's germline CDR1 is SGHRS and CDR2 YFSETQ. The CDR3 bases are TGCGCCAGCAGCTCTACCCCGACAGTACCCTACGAGCAGTACTTC. Its protein product is CASSSTPTVPYEQYF.

This chain links TRBV5-1 with TRBJ2-3; D might be TRBD1 (6 bases). The CDR3 extends over 17 amino acids. Looked up from germline, CDR1 is SGHRS and CDR2 is YFSETQ. Deletions cut 2 bases from V and 2 bases from J, with 18 bases between. The CDR3, as DNA: TGCGCCAGCAGCTTCAGGGGAAGGGCAGGGAACACAGATACGCAGTATTTT. It translates to CASSFRGRAGNTDTQYF.

The chain joins TRBV2 to TRBJ1-5, with a weak D call TRBD1 (6 bases). V lost 1 base and J lost 4, with 17 bases in between. This CDR3 region has 17 residues. CDR1 is SNHLY and CDR2 is FYNNEI in the germline V gene. CDR3 DNA: TGTGCCAGCAGTGAAGACACAGGGAGAAGGTCTAATCAGCCCCAGCATTTT. The encoded protein is CASSEDTGRRSNQPQHF.

J is TRBJ2-7 and V is TRBV30, with 8 bases fitting TRBD1. CDR1 is GTSNPN and CDR2 is SVGIG in the germline V gene (reference sequence). The CDR3 is 14 residues long. The trim removed 3 bases at V and 2 bases at J, leaving 6 bases unmatched. CDR3 DNA sequence: TGTGCCTGGAGGGTAGGGGACAGGCCCTACGAGCAGTACTTC. It codes for CAWRVGDRPYEQYF.

CDR3 coding DNA: TGTGCCAGCAGTGAAGCGGTAAGGGGAAAGTACACTGAAGCTTTCTTT. This sequence encodes CASSEAVRGKYTEAFF. This chain links TRBV6-1 with TRBJ1-1; D possibly corresponds to TRBD1 (5 bases). Trimming shortened V by 0 bases and J by 3 bases, and 14 bases separated the two germline ends. The CDR3 runs to 16 residues. Germline V lookup: CDR1 MNHNS, CDR2 SASEGT.

The chain joins TRBV7-6 to TRBJ2-7; TRBD1 agrees at 7 bases. CDR3 length: 16 residues. V trimming: 5 bases; J trimming: 3 bases; junction bases outside the gene matches: 13. The germline CDR1 and CDR2 sequences are SGHVS and FNYEAQ. The CDR3: CASSPLKGAGYYEQYF. The DNA of the CDR3 is TGTGCCAGCAGCCCCCTGAAGGGGGCAGGGTACTACGAGCAGTACTTC.

This rearrangement joins TRBV24-1 to TRBJ1-5; D is perhaps TRBD1 (5 bases). V was shortened by 4 bases and J by 2 bases, with 14 bases between the two germline ends. CDR1 KGHDR and CDR2 SFDVKD come from the germline V gene. The CDR3 covers 16 residues. The CDR3 here is CATSDQGTGGNQPQHF. The DNA of the CDR3 is TGTGCCACCAGTGACCAAGGGACCGGGGGCAATCAGCCCCAGCATTTT.

This sequence joins TRBV27 and TRBJ2-1, with D possibly TRBD2 on 6 matching bases. Germline loops: CDR1 MNHEY, CDR2 SMNVEV (reference sequence). V lost 2 bases and J 1 base, leaving 18 bases between the germline ends. This CDR3 has 18 residues. Here the CDR3 reads CASSLRGLAQPSYNEQFF. The CDR3 DNA reads TGTGCCAGCAGTTTAAGGGGCCTAGCGCAACCATCCTACAATGAGCAGTTCTTC.

The chain couples TRBV19 to TRBJ1-5, with a weak D call TRBD1 (6 bases). Trimming left V 1 base short and J 6 bases short, with 13 bases between. The germline gives CDR1 LNHDA, CDR2 SQIVND (reference sequence). This CDR3 contains 15 residues. The CDR3 sequence is CASSIGGAASQPQHF. CDR3 coding DNA: TGTGCCAGTAGTATAGGGGGGGCGGCTAGTCAGCCCCAGCATTTT. The variable domain in full, completed from reference TRBV19 and TRBJ1-5, reads DGGITQSPKYLFRKEGQNVTLSCEQNLNHDAMYWYRQDPGQGLRLIYYSQIVNDFQKGDIAEGYSVSREKKESFPLTVTSAQKNPTAFYLCASSIGGAASQPQHFGDGTRLSIL.

This rearrangement joins TRBV10-3 to TRBJ1-4, with D possibly being TRBD1 (5 bases). This CDR3 is built from 16 residues. Trimming stripped 6 bases from V and 0 bases from J, with 14 bases between. Germline V gene data show CDR1 as ENHRY and CDR2 as SYGVKD. Written as DNA, the CDR3 is TGTGCCATCAGGAAGGGGAGCGGGGCAACTAATGAAAAACTGTTTTTT. Residues: CAIRKGSGATNEKLFF.

This chain uses TRBV3-1 (or the pseudogene TRBV3-2) with TRBJ2-2; TRBD1 agrees at 7 bases. The CDR3 runs 18 residues. V shed 1 base and J 0 bases; nucleotides not matched to a gene: 8. Per germline, CDR1 LGHDT and CDR2 YNNKEL (reference sequence). Written as DNA, the CDR3 is TGTGCCAGCAGCCAAGTCCTCCCGGGACAGACGAACACCGGGGAGCTGTTTTTT. Encoded protein: CASSQVLPGQTNTGELFF.

The gene calls are TRBV11-2 and TRBJ1-4, with a tentative D call TRBD1 (5 bases). Germline assignment: CDR1 SGHAT and CDR2 FQNNGV. The CDR3 consists of 14 residues. V lost 5 bases to trimming and J lost 4 bases, with 11 bases between them. The CDR3 DNA follows: TGTGCCAGCAGCGTCGGGGACGGTAATGAAAAACTGTTTTTT. Protein sequence: CASSVGDGNEKLFF.

The rearrangement links TRBV5-1 to TRBJ1-1, with D maybe TRBD1 (6 bases). Germline V gene data show CDR1 as SGHRS and CDR2 as YFSETQ. CDR3 size: 16 residues. V gave up 4 bases and J gave up 6 bases, with 22 bases separating them. CDR3 loop: CASSNLPGQARSEAFF. The CDR3 DNA sequence: TGCGCCAGCAGCAACTTACCGGGACAAGCAAGATCTGAAGCTTTCTTT.

The chain couples TRBV2 to TRBJ2-5; 8 positions match TRBD2. Germline values: CDR1 SNHLY, CDR2 FYNNEI. J lost 1 base, V lost 7 bases, and 5 bases had no gene match. This CDR3 region has 14 residues. The CDR3 here is CASKGGTSQETQYF. DNA for the CDR3: TGTGCCAGCAAAGGGGGGACTAGCCAAGAGACCCAGTACTTC.

The V and J genes are TRBV30 and TRBJ2-1, with D perhaps given as TRBD1 or TRBD2 (5 bases each). Germline-derived CDR1 and CDR2 are GTSNPN and SVGIG (reference sequence). V lost 3 bases and J 7 bases, leaving 13 bases between the germline ends. The CDR3 runs 13 residues. The CDR3 DNA reads TGTGCCTGGAGGAGGGACGGGAAAAATGAGCAGTTCTTC. Translating gives CAWRRDGKNEQFF.

The V call is TRBV30, the J call TRBJ2-2, with D perhaps TRBD1 or TRBD2 (5 bases each). The CDR3 loop spans 14 amino acids. Between the trimmed V and J ends, which lost 4 bases and 6 bases, there was a span of 15 bases. CDR1 and CDR2 from the germline V gene are GTSNPN and SVGIG (reference sequence). CDR3 coding DNA: TGTGCCTGGAAGAAGAGGGGTGTGGCCGGGGAGCTGTTTTTT. This translates into CAWKKRGVAGELFF.

The rearrangement links TRBV21-1 to TRBJ1-5; TRBD1 is the table's D call, not checked against the DNA. TRBV21-1 is flagged as a pseudogene. CDR3 length: 17 residues. CDR3 nucleotide sequence: TGTGCCAGCAGCCGCAGACAGGCTCGTAATGAACTTCGGCCCCAGCATTTT. Translation: CASSRRQARNELRPQHF.

The V call is TRBV4-1, the J call TRBJ2-7; TRBD1 aligns across 9 bases. CDR1 is MGHRA and CDR2 is YSYEKL in the germline V gene. The CDR3 contains 17 residues. The J segment lost 0 bases and the V segment lost 1 base, leaving 7 bases of the junction unmatched. CDR3 nucleotides: TGCGCCAGCAGCCAAGCCCTTGGACAGGGGTTCTCCTACGAGCAGTACTTC. This codes for CASSQALGQGFSYEQYF.

The chain has TRBV20-1 and TRBJ2-1; D ambiguous. Germline CDR1 reads DFQATT; CDR2 reads SNEGSKA (reference sequence). The CDR3 runs 11 residues. V gave up 3 bases and J gave up 8 bases, with 8 bases separating them. This CDR3 is CSARLAYEQFF. CDR3 nucleotide sequence: TGCAGTGCTAGGCTGGCCTATGAGCAGTTCTTC.

This clone was found once. The chain is built from TRBV28 and TRBJ2-1; 15 nucleotides agree with TRBD2. This CDR3 spans 16 amino acids. Trimming at V came to 7 bases and at J to 7 bases, leaving 8 bases not matched to a gene. Germline V lookup: CDR1 MDHEN, CDR2 SYDVKM. CDR3 residues: CASTPLGTSGRNEQFF. CDR3 DNA sequence: TGTGCCAGCACCCCGCTGGGGACTAGCGGGAGGAATGAGCAGTTCTTC.